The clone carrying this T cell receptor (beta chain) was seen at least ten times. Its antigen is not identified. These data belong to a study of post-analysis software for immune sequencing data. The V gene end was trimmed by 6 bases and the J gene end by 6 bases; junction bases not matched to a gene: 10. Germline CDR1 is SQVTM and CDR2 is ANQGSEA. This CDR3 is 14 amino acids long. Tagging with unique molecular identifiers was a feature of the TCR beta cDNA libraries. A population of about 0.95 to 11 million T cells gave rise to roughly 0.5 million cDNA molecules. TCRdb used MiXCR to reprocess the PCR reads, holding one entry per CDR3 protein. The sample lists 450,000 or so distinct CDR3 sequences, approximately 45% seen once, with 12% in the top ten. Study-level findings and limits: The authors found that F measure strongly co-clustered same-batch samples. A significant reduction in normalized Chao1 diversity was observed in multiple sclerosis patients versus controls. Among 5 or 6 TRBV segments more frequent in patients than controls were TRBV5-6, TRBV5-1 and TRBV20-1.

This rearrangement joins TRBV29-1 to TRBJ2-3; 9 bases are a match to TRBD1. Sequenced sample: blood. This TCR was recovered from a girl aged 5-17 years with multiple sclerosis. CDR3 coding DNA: TGCAGCGTCGCGCCGGGACAGGGTTTGGATACGCAGTATTTT. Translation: CSVAPGQGLDTQYF.